These 28 T cell receptor beta chains share one sample of origin, sequenced in a study of CD8+ T cells in alopecia areata. Following RNA extraction, reverse transcription yielded cDNA that acted as the sequencing template. The method was immunoSEQ multiplex PCR; TCRdb's version includes in-frame clones alone and lacks a portion of them. Among some 150,000 clones, 40% to 60% were seen once, and the ten largest hold approximately 19%. The specimen comprised CD8+ T cells sorted from blood, sampled at week 0. The receptors were sampled from a human donor with alopecia areata.

The rearrangement joins TRBV11-3 to TRBJ1-2, with TRBD1 as a possible D gene (6 bases). This CDR3 has 15 amino acids. Per germline, CDR1 SGHNT and CDR2 YENEEA. The ends were cut back, 5 bases at V and 3 bases at J, with 16 bases in the middle. The CDR3 loop reads CASSPEGRGDYGYTF. CDR3 nucleotides: TGTGCCAGCAGCCCTGAGGGCAGGGGAGACTATGGCTACACCTTC.

This clone showed up just a few times. The genes are TRBV13 and TRBJ1-2; D might be TRBD1 (5 bases). The CDR3 contains 13 residues. Trimming took 5 bases from V and 4 from J, leaving 11 bases between them. Germline lookup yields CDR1 PRHDT and CDR2 FYEKMQ (reference sequence). The CDR3 DNA is TGTGCCAGCAGCCGAGGGACGGTCTATGGCTACACCTTC. Translated, it gives CASSRGTVYGYTF. Complete variable domain (other parts from reference TRBV13 and TRBJ1-2): AAGVIQSPRHLIKEKRETATLKCYPIPRHDTVYWYQQGPGQDPQFLISFYEKMQSDKGSIPDRFSAQQFSDYHSELNMSSLELGDSALYFCASSRGTVYGYTFGSGTRLTVV.

The chain joins TRBV27 to TRBJ1-2; possibly TRBD1 for D (6 bases). CDR1 is MNHEY, CDR2 SMNVEV, per germline (reference sequence). This CDR3 is built from 13 residues. Between the trimmed V and J ends, which lost 2 bases and 6 bases, there was a span of 10 bases. CDR3 amino acids: CASSLMSGDGYTF. As DNA, the CDR3 is TGTGCCAGCAGTTTAATGTCAGGGGATGGCTACACCTTC.

This chain links TRBV7-9 with TRBJ2-1; 7 bases fit TRBD1. From germline, CDR1 is SEHNR and CDR2 FQNEAQ (reference sequence). Unmatched junction bases numbered 4, after V lost 5 bases and J lost 0 bases. The CDR3 totals 15 residues. In DNA, the CDR3 is TGTGCCAGCAGCAAATCAGGGGGCTCCTACAATGAGCAGTTCTTC. It yields the protein CASSKSGGSYNEQFF.

This chain links TRBV19 with TRBJ1-6; 7 bases fit TRBD1. There are 14 residues in the CDR3. The junction had 2 bases not matched to a gene; V was cut back by 5 bases and J by 4 bases. Germline V gives CDR1 LNHDA, CDR2 SQIVND (reference sequence). The DNA of the CDR3 is TGTGCCAGTAGTGGACAGGAATATAATTCACCCCTCCACTTT. Translating it yields CASSGQEYNSPLHF.

The CDR3 nucleotides read TGTGCCAGCAGCGTAGCAGGGAATGGCTACACCTTC. Its protein is CASSVAGNGYTF. The rearrangement links TRBV9 to TRBJ1-2; D might be TRBD1 (5 bases). V lost 0 bases and J 6 bases, leaving 6 bases between the germline ends. This CDR3 has 12 amino acids. Germline values: CDR1 SGDLS, CDR2 YYNGEE.

The genes are TRBV2 and TRBJ2-7; D possibly corresponds to TRBD2 (5 bases). V shed 6 bases and J shed 1 base, with 10 bases lying between them. The CDR3 spans 13 residues. CDR1 is SNHLY and CDR2 is FYNNEI in the germline V gene. The CDR3 sequence: CASSPGSSYEQYF. The CDR3 DNA sequence: TGTGCCAGCAGCCCTGGGAGTTCCTACGAGCAGTACTTC. The variable domain in full, completed from reference TRBV2 and TRBJ2-7, reads EPEVTQTPSHQVTQMGQEVILRCVPISNHLYFYWYRQILGQKVEFLVSFYNNEISEKSEIFDDQFSVERPDGSNFTLKIRSTKLEDSAMYFCASSPGSSYEQYFGPGTRLTVT.

The chain combines TRBV4-1 with TRBJ1-2; D unclear. Trimming shortened V by 1 base and J by 6 bases, and 6 bases separated the two germline ends. The CDR3 runs to 12 residues. Germline-derived CDR1 and CDR2 are MGHRA and YSYEKL. CDR3 residues: CASSQGSNGYTF. The CDR3, as DNA: TGCGCCAGCAGCCAAGGTTCAAATGGCTACACCTTC.

This clone came up once. The rearrangement uses TRBV4-3 and TRBJ2-3; D unclear. Germline V gene lookup returns CDR1 LGHNA and CDR2 YSLEER. V was cut by 0 bases and J by 4 bases, with 5 bases left in between. The CDR3 extends over 13 amino acids. CDR3 nucleotides: TGCGCCAGCAGCCAAGAGAAAGCAGATACGCAGTATTTT. Residues: CASSQEKADTQYF.

The gene calls are TRBV4-3 and TRBJ2-7; the match to TRBD1 covers 8 bases. CDR1 is LGHNA, CDR2 YSLEER, per germline. The CDR3 spans 14 residues. Trimming at V came to 4 bases and at J to 4 bases, leaving 6 bases not matched to a gene. CDR3 nucleotide sequence: TGCGCCAGCAGCCCGGGGCGACAGGGGTACGAGCAGTACTTC. It specifies CASSPGRQGYEQYF.

This clone was picked up a small number of times. The gene calls are TRBV12-5 and TRBJ1-5; D uncertain. V lost 4 bases to trimming and J lost 5 bases, with 3 bases between them. CDR1 is LGHNT and CDR2 is FRNRAP in the germline V gene. The CDR3 extends over 11 amino acids. The CDR3 bases are TGTGCTAGTGGTTCCGATCAGCCCCAGCATTTT. Translated, it gives CASGSDQPQHF.

This chain uses TRBV27 with TRBJ1-4; 8 bases agree with TRBD1. The CDR3 contains 16 residues. The trim removed 1 base at V and 5 bases at J, leaving 6 bases unmatched. Per germline, CDR1 MNHEY and CDR2 SMNVEV (reference sequence). CDR3 region: CASSLLGQGDNEKLFF. CDR3 DNA: TGTGCCAGCAGTTTATTAGGACAGGGAGACAATGAAAAACTGTTTTTT. Supplemented by reference TRBV27 and TRBJ1-4, the full variable domain reads EAQVTQNPRYLITVTGKKLTVTCSQNMNHEYMSWYRQDPGLGLRQIYYSMNVEVTDKGDVPEGYKVSRKEKRNFPLILESPSPNQTSLYFCASSLLGQGDNEKLFFGSGTQLSVL.

V and J are TRBV10-3 and TRBJ2-7, with D unclear. Germline V lookup: CDR1 ENHRY, CDR2 SYGVKD. The germline V and J ends were trimmed by 9 bases and 0 bases, with 9 bases remaining between them. The CDR3 covers 12 residues. In DNA, the CDR3 is TGTGCCATTACAGAGAACTCCTACGAGCAGTACTTC. This gives the protein CAITENSYEQYF.

The rearrangement joins TRBV27 to TRBJ1-5; D may be TRBD1 (6 bases). Germline V gene lookup returns CDR1 MNHEY and CDR2 SMNVEV (reference sequence). Trimming left V 7 bases short and J 5 bases short, with 21 bases between. The CDR3 spans 16 residues. This CDR3 reads CASKQGNNPLYQPQHF. DNA for the CDR3: TGTGCCAGCAAACAGGGTAATAATCCCCTATATCAGCCCCAGCATTTT.

A few counts support this clone. The chain links TRBV29-1 to TRBJ1-1; TRBD1 aligns across 12 bases. Germline values: CDR1 SQVTM, CDR2 ANQGSEA. With 7 bases clipped from V and 3 bases from J, the junction kept 6 bases outside the gene matches. The length of the CDR3 is 14 residues. The CDR3 spells CSDRGQGAHTEAFF. For the CDR3, the DNA is TGCAGCGACCGGGGACAGGGGGCACACACTGAAGCTTTCTTT.

The chain joins TRBV29-1 to TRBJ1-2; D gene uncertain. CDR1 and CDR2 (germline): SQVTM, ANQGSEA. The CDR3 sequence is 17 residues long. Trimming took 5 bases from V and 0 from J, leaving 22 bases between them. The CDR3 sequence is CSVFAAAGGVANYGYTF. CDR3 in DNA: TGCAGCGTTTTTGCGGCAGCTGGTGGGGTAGCTAACTATGGCTACACCTTC. The full variable domain, rest sourced from reference TRBV29-1 and TRBJ1-2, is SAVISQKPSRDICQRGTSLTIQCQVDSQVTMMFWYRQQPGQSLTLIATANQGSEATYESGFVIDKFPISRPNLTFSTLTVSNMSPEDSSIYLCSVFAAAGGVANYGYTFGSGTRLTVV.

This clone was seen more than once but under ten times. A far larger clone differs by one base, so this is likely a read error. The rearrangement links TRBV11-2 to TRBJ1-1; no clear D gene. The CDR3 is 13 residues long. Trimming removed 0 bases from V and 0 bases from J, with 2 bases in between. Germline V gene lookup returns CDR1 SGHAT and CDR2 FQNNGV. CDR3 coding DNA: TGTGCCAGCAGCTTAGAGTTGAACACTGAAGCTTTCTTT. Translation gives CASSLELNTEAFF. Full variable domain (remainder filled in from reference TRBV11-2 and TRBJ1-1): EAGVAQSPRYKIIEKRQSVAFWCNPISGHATLYWYQQILGQGPKLLIQFQNNGVVDDSQLPKDRFSAERLKGVDSTLKIQPAKLEDSAVYLCASSLELNTEAFFGQGTRLTVV.

CDR3 residues: CASGAGTSGTNEQFF. The DNA of the CDR3 is TGTGCTAGTGGGGCCGGGACTAGCGGGACCAATGAGCAGTTCTTC. V usage is TRBV12-5 and J usage is TRBJ2-1, with TRBD2 matching over 13 bases. Per germline, CDR1 LGHNT and CDR2 FRNRAP. This CDR3 spans 15 amino acids. The trim removed 6 bases at V and 6 bases at J, leaving 5 bases unmatched.

This clone was detected only a few times. This rearrangement joins TRBV27 to TRBJ1-1; D gene uncertain. The V and J ends lost 3 bases and 0 bases respectively, with 17 bases between them. The CDR3 extends over 17 amino acids. Germline CDR1 reads MNHEY; CDR2 reads SMNVEV (reference sequence). The CDR3 nucleotides read TGTGCCAGCAGTTTCGGTCGACGAGGAGGGATGAACACTGAAGCTTTCTTT. Protein sequence: CASSFGRRGGMNTEAFF.

V gene TRBV6-5 combines with J gene TRBJ1-2; a possible D gene is TRBD1 (6 bases). This CDR3 contains 14 residues. Germline loops: CDR1 MNHEY, CDR2 SVGAGI. V lost 6 bases to trimming and J lost 4 bases, with 15 bases between them. The CDR3 sequence is CASSYRESVYGYTF. Written as DNA, the CDR3 is TGTGCCAGCAGCTACAGGGAAAGTGTCTATGGCTACACCTTC.

This clone was detected a few times. This sequence joins TRBV27 and TRBJ1-1; tentatively, D is TRBD1 (5 bases). Germline V gives CDR1 MNHEY, CDR2 SMNVEV (reference sequence). Trimming cost V 5 bases and J 1 base, with 11 bases left between them. This CDR3 is built from 14 residues. The CDR3 DNA is TGTGCCAGCAGTAGGACACGGACGAACACTGAAGCTTTCTTT. This gives the protein CASSRTRTNTEAFF.

This clone was found a few times. The rearrangement joins TRBV5-5 to TRBJ2-2, with a weak D call TRBD1 (5 bases). CDR1 SGHKS and CDR2 YYEKEE come from the germline V gene (reference sequence). Between the trimmed V and J ends, which lost 2 bases and 4 bases, there was a span of 12 bases. The length of the CDR3 is 15 residues. The CDR3 DNA follows: TGTGCCAGCAGCTTCTTCAGGGATAGCACCGGGGAGCTGTTTTTT. As protein: CASSFFRDSTGELFF.

The gene calls are TRBV4-3 and TRBJ1-1; 8 positions match TRBD1. Per germline, CDR1 LGHNA and CDR2 YSLEER. The CDR3 runs 13 residues. J was trimmed by 4 bases and V by 6 bases; bases with no gene match: 4. CDR3 loop: CASRATGATEAFF. CDR3 nucleotide sequence: TGCGCCAGCAGGGCGACAGGGGCCACTGAAGCTTTCTTT.

This clone has only a few counts. The V gene is TRBV5-6, the J gene TRBJ1-2; D possibly corresponds to TRBD1 (6 bases). In germline, CDR1 is SGHDT, CDR2 YYEEEE. The CDR3 length is 15 residues. V lost 2 bases and J lost 1, with 12 bases in between. The CDR3 here is CASSLGGRLNYGYTF. CDR3 nucleotides: TGTGCCAGCAGCTTAGGGGGACGACTTAACTATGGCTACACCTTC.

The gene calls are TRBV13 and TRBJ2-7; D may be TRBD1 (5 bases). The V gene's germline CDR1 is PRHDT and CDR2 FYEKMQ (reference sequence). The CDR3 length is 13 residues. V was clipped by 1 base and J by 3 bases, with 7 bases between them. CDR3 in amino acids: CASSLEGDYEQYF. The CDR3 DNA reads TGTGCCAGCAGCTTAGAAGGGGACTACGAGCAGTACTTC.

This chain connects TRBV4-3 to TRBJ2-5, with 8 positions matching TRBD1. Germline-derived CDR1 and CDR2 are LGHNA and YSLEER. V lost 4 bases to trimming and J lost 2 bases; unmatched junction nucleotides: 9. This CDR3 is built from 16 residues. The CDR3 coding sequence is TGCGCCAGCAGCCCATCGGGACAGGATCTTCAAGAGACCCAGTACTTC. Its protein is CASSPSGQDLQETQYF.

The V call is TRBV11-2, the J call TRBJ2-7, with TRBD2 matching 7 bases. Germline lookup yields CDR1 SGHAT and CDR2 FQNNGV. The V segment lost 5 bases and the J segment 3 bases; nucleotides outside the gene matches: 4. The CDR3 consists of 13 residues. DNA for the CDR3: TGTGCCAGCAGCGTGGGGGGGGACTACGAGCAGTACTTC. Protein: CASSVGGDYEQYF. The variable domain in full, with the rest retrieved from reference TRBV11-2 and TRBJ2-7, is EAGVAQSPRYKIIEKRQSVAFWCNPISGHATLYWYQQILGQGPKLLIQFQNNGVVDDSQLPKDRFSAERLKGVDSTLKIQPAKLEDSAVYLCASSVGGDYEQYFGPGTRLTVT.

This clone was seen a few times. V usage is TRBV18 and J usage is TRBJ1-5; 9 bases match TRBD1. After removal of 3 bases from V and 1 base from J, the junction contained 7 bases not matched to a gene. Germline CDR1 KGHSH, CDR2 LQKENI. CDR3 length: 17 amino acids. The CDR3 is CASSPGTGPKSNQPQHF. The CDR3 region has the DNA TGTGCCAGCTCACCGGGGACAGGGCCTAAGAGCAATCAGCCCCAGCATTTT.